The 17 T cell receptor beta chains below all came from one sample that was sequenced in a study of PD-1 blockade in mismatch repair-deficient tumors (TCRdb year 2017). Library prep was done by the immunoSEQ multiplex PCR assay. Held by TCRdb, this immuneACCESS table contains in-frame sequences only and omits some clones. Under half of the omission traces to an unresolved V gene where checked; the cause of the rest is unknown. Present in this sample are about 22,000 clones, approximately 84% of which were seen just once. About a sixth of the sample lies in the top ten. The sample consisted of peripheral blood, taken 2 weeks after starting pembrolizumab. These receptors were collected from an adult with mismatch repair-deficient cancer.

The chain links TRBV13 to TRBJ2-3; 9 bases agree with TRBD2. From germline, CDR1 is PRHDT and CDR2 FYEKMQ (reference sequence). The CDR3 spans 17 residues. V gave up 5 bases and J gave up 0 bases; unmatched junction bases: 9. The CDR3 DNA reads TGTGCCAGCAGCCCCGTCGGCGGGAGGGGGAGCACAGATACGCAGTATTTT. Translated: CASSPVGGRGSTDTQYF. Full variable domain (rest looked up from reference TRBV13 and TRBJ2-3): AAGVIQSPRHLIKEKRETATLKCYPIPRHDTVYWYQQGPGQDPQFLISFYEKMQSDKGSIPDRFSAQQFSDYHSELNMSSLELGDSALYFCASSPVGGRGSTDTQYFGPGTRLTVL.

CDR3: CASSLEVRGNEQFF. CDR3 nucleotides: TGTGCCAGCAGCTTAGAAGTCCGTGGGAATGAGCAGTTCTTC. V and J are TRBV11-3 and TRBJ2-1; D gene ambiguous. Trimming took 0 bases from V and 7 from J, leaving 10 bases between them. The germline gives CDR1 SGHNT, CDR2 YENEEA. CDR3 length equals 14 residues.

V gene TRBV27 combines with J gene TRBJ2-7; a weak D match, TRBD2 (6 bases). The ends were cut back, 2 bases at V and 2 bases at J, with 13 bases in the middle. There are 15 residues in the CDR3. CDR1 is MNHEY and CDR2 is SMNVEV in the germline V gene (reference sequence). CDR3 in amino acids: CASSLSMGGTYEQYF. The CDR3 DNA sequence: TGTGCCAGCAGTTTAAGTATGGGGGGAACCTACGAGCAGTACTTC.

The chain carries TRBV20-1 and TRBJ2-1, with D unclear. Trimming pared 7 bases from V and 7 bases from J, leaving 11 bases between. Germline V gene sequence: CDR1 DFQATT, CDR2 SNEGSKA (reference sequence). The CDR3 runs to 11 residues. CDR3 protein: CSGSFRNEQFF. The CDR3 bases are TGCAGTGGGTCGTTTCGGAATGAGCAGTTCTTC.

The V and J genes are TRBV10-1 and TRBJ2-5; 14 bases are shared with TRBD2. CDR1 is WNHNN, CDR2 SYGVQD, per germline (reference sequence). The V gene end was trimmed by 0 bases and the J gene end by 5 bases; junction bases not matched to a gene: 8. This CDR3 spans 18 amino acids. CDR3 sequence: CASSESIGTSGSEETQYF. The CDR3 nucleotides read TGCGCCAGCAGTGAGTCGATTGGGACTAGCGGGAGCGAGGAGACCCAGTACTTC.

CDR3 amino acids: CASSTMLAGGQETQYF. DNA of the CDR3: TGCGCCAGCAGCACCATGCTAGCGGGGGGACAAGAGACCCAGTACTTC. The chain joins TRBV5-1 to TRBJ2-5, with 11 nucleotides matching TRBD2. V lost 4 bases and J lost 2; bases outside the gene matches: 7. This CDR3 spans 16 amino acids. The germline CDR1 and CDR2 sequences are SGHRS and YFSETQ.

This clone showed up just a few times. The chain is built from TRBV7-9 and TRBJ1-5; D gene uncertain. The germline V and J ends were trimmed by 1 base and 7 bases, with 11 bases remaining between them. The CDR3 runs to 14 residues. The germline CDR1 and CDR2 sequences are SEHNR and FQNEAQ (reference sequence). In DNA, the CDR3 is TGTGCCAGCAGCTTAGGCGGGTATGAACAGCCCCAGCATTTT. Amino acids: CASSLGGYEQPQHF.

Points on this clone: Within the sample, other DNA sequences also encode this same CDR3. The chain combines TRBV18 with TRBJ1-2, with a possible D match to TRBD1 (5 bases). Deletions cut 3 bases from V and 4 bases from J, with 9 bases between. CDR3 size: 13 residues. Germline CDR1 is KGHSH and CDR2 is LQKENI. CDR3 sequence: CASSPGGSYGYTF. DNA of the CDR3: TGTGCCAGCTCACCGGGGGGGAGCTATGGCTACACCTTC.

The chain is built from TRBV29-1 and TRBJ2-7, with D possibly being TRBD1 (6 bases). This CDR3 is 14 amino acids long. Deletions cut 6 bases from V and 1 base from J, with 16 bases between. CDR1 is SQVTM, CDR2 ANQGSEA, per germline. CDR3 DNA sequence: TGCAGCGTCAATACCGGGACAACTTCCTACGAGCAGTACTTC. It encodes CSVNTGTTSYEQYF.

The chain links TRBV20-1 to TRBJ1-1; a possible D gene is TRBD1 (5 bases). This CDR3 is built from 11 residues. Germline V gene sequence: CDR1 DFQATT, CDR2 SNEGSKA (reference sequence). The V end lost 7 bases, the J end lost 6 bases, and 12 bases lay between the germline ends. The CDR3 DNA is TGCAGTGTTAAGGGGCTTTCTGAAGCTTTCTTT. This translates into CSVKGLSEAFF.

The chain combines TRBV7-6 with TRBJ2-7, with D perhaps TRBD1 (7 bases). The CDR3 has 15 amino acids. V dropped 5 bases and J dropped 5 bases, with 19 bases sitting between them. Germline lookup yields CDR1 SGHVS and CDR2 FNYEAQ. The CDR3 DNA reads TGTGCCAGCAGCCTCACCCTCAGGGGGGTCCACGAGCAGTACTTC. Translating gives CASSLTLRGVHEQYF.

J is TRBJ2-4 and V is TRBV6-5; no definite D call. V gave up 5 bases and J gave up 6 bases, with 8 bases separating them. Germline V gene data show CDR1 as MNHEY and CDR2 as SVGAGI. The CDR3 has 12 residues. The CDR3, as DNA: TGTGCCAGCAGTGAAGGGCTAAACATTCAGTACTTC. Translated, it gives CASSEGLNIQYF.

The rearrangement uses TRBV29-1 and TRBJ1-2; a weak D match, TRBD1 (5 bases). Germline CDR1 reads SQVTM; CDR2 reads ANQGSEA. The CDR3 spans 14 residues. Trimming pared 1 base from V and 2 bases from J, leaving 11 bases between. The chain's CDR3 is CSVEGQGSNYGYTF. CDR3 DNA sequence: TGCAGCGTTGAAGGGCAGGGATCGAACTATGGCTACACCTTC.

This CDR3 reads CAISNGLAGGPDTQYF. CDR3 coding DNA: TGTGCCATCAGCAACGGACTAGCGGGAGGGCCAGATACGCAGTATTTT. The chain links TRBV10-3 to TRBJ2-3, with TRBD2 identical over 15 bases. Per germline, CDR1 ENHRY and CDR2 SYGVKD. With V trimmed by 6 bases and J by 4 bases, 5 bases remained unmatched. CDR3 length equals 16 residues.

The chain carries TRBV5-1 and TRBJ1-1; D perhaps matches TRBD1 (5 bases). V was cut by 0 bases and J by 2 bases, with 11 bases left in between. The CDR3 has 15 amino acids. Looked up from germline, CDR1 is SGHRS and CDR2 is YFSETQ. The CDR3 reads CASSLGFGGNTEAFF. CDR3 coding DNA: TGCGCCAGCAGCTTGGGGTTCGGGGGAAACACTGAAGCTTTCTTT.

The chain has TRBV7-2 and TRBJ1-1; a weak D match, TRBD1 (5 bases). CDR3 length equals 17 residues. Germline V gives CDR1 SGHTA, CDR2 FQGNSA. The V gene lost 2 bases and the J gene lost 3 bases, with 19 bases spanning the gap. CDR3 nucleotide sequence: TGTGCCAGCAGCTTATCGGGACGCGGGCGGGCGTACACTGAAGCTTTCTTT. It specifies CASSLSGRGRAYTEAFF. Full variable domain (outside the CDR3, taken from reference TRBV7-2 and TRBJ1-1): GAGVSQSPSNKVTEKGKDVELRCDPISGHTALYWYRQSLGQGLEFLIYFQGNSAPDKSGLPSDRFSAERTGGSVSTLTIQRTQQEDSAVYLCASSLSGRGRAYTEAFFGQGTRLTVV.

The J gene is TRBJ2-4, the V gene TRBV4-1; D is undetermined. This CDR3 has 17 residues. V shed 0 bases and J shed 0 bases, with 12 bases lying between them. Germline-derived CDR1 and CDR2 are MGHRA and YSYEKL. The CDR3 loop reads CASSQDRLRVAKNIQYF. The CDR3 nucleotides read TGCGCCAGCAGCCAAGATCGCCTTAGGGTAGCCAAAAACATTCAGTACTTC.